This entry is about one T cell receptor beta chain. Its antigen is not known. The sample comes from a study of blood T cells in healthy people across ages. The CDR3 length is 11 residues. CDR1 is LGHDT and CDR2 is YNNKEL in the germline V gene (reference sequence). V was clipped by 3 bases and J by 11 bases, with 10 bases between them. Each sample had at least 7 million PBMCs isolated. Study-level points and caveats: Both higher diversity and more naive CD4+ cells marked long-lived donors when set against aged donors.

The authors ran a second PCR of about 7 to 12 cycles using a sample-barcoded 5' primer and a J-beta primer mix. Unique molecular identifiers of 12 random nucleotides labeled each cDNA. TCRdb ran MiXCR on the 5' RACE reads and lists one entry per CDR3 protein. The repertoire holds about 900,000 distinct CDR3 sequences, with around 48% as singletons. The rearrangement links TRBV3-1 to TRBJ1-1, with D perhaps matching TRBD1 (5 bases). This TCR came from a young man in good health. Sequences were obtained from blood. The CDR3 spells CASSHRGPAFF. In DNA, the CDR3 is TGTGCCAGCAGCCATAGGGGTCCGGCTTTCTTT.